This T cell receptor (beta chain) is from a study of T cell clonotyping in hematopoietic cell transplantation. The study's findings and limits: Few recipient clonotypes overlapped donors; over 97% were de novo at given depth.

As concerns this clone: Antigen unknown.

The assay was immunoSEQ multiplex PCR, and TCRdb's table has in-frame clones only and misses some. The profile shows more than 65,000 clones, about 94% of them singletons. In germline, CDR1 is SGHAT, CDR2 FQNNGV. The CDR3 has 13 residues. V lost 11 bases to trimming and J lost 1 base; unmatched junction nucleotides: 7. Sequenced: peripheral blood mononuclear cells. The TCR was taken from a man aged 50 to 60 in good health. Some clones in this sample may be carry-over from other donors' samples. The rearrangement uses TRBV11-2 and TRBJ1-1; 7 nucleotides match TRBD1. CDR3 in DNA: TGTGCCTCCAGGGGGGAGACGAACACTGAAGCTTTCTTT. This sequence encodes CASRGETNTEAFF.